This T cell receptor (beta chain) was sequenced in a study of shared clonotypes between healthy human individuals. V was trimmed by 8 bases and J by 0 bases, leaving 12 bases between them. The CDR3 has 14 residues. Germline V gene lookup returns CDR1 SNHLY and CDR2 FYNNEI. Nashville, Tennessee was home to all donors, each a Caucasian adult. Genomic DNA of every subset was divided equally among multiple immunoSEQ plates. Assay used: immunoSEQ multiplex PCR; TCRdb lists only in-frame clones, some missing. Here the sample spans roughly 1,500,000 clones, less than 99% being singletons. V is TRBV2 and J is TRBJ2-3; possible D gene TRBD1, 6 bases. Material for sequencing was naive CD4+ T cells sorted from blood. Subset: CD45RA+ positively selected. This clonotype was sampled from a young man in good health. Here the CDR3 DNA reads TGTGCCAGCCGACAGGATCCTAGCACAGATACGCAGTATTTT. As protein: CASRQDPSTDTQYF.